The next 25 T cell receptor beta chains were all read from a single sample in a study of T cells expressing NK-cell markers. For each CDR3 protein, TCRdb gives one entry from its re-call of the 5' RACE reads, without DNA. The sample totals a few hundred thousand distinct CDR3 sequences; its top ten clones hold around 0.42%. Sequencing used blood T cells: a sorted CD56 or NKG2C T cell subset, CD4+ or CD8+ T cells, or bulk PBMC T cells (not recorded which). These TCRs come from a young man in good health.

J is TRBJ2-3 and V is TRBV5-1; TCRdb outputs TRBD1, but without DNA this stays unchecked. This CDR3 has 15 residues. Germline V gene sequence: CDR1 SGHRS, CDR2 YFSETQ. The CDR3 is CASSTGQGYTDTQYF.

CDR3: CASKRGRPSTDTQYF. V and J are TRBV7-8 and TRBJ2-3; TCRdb picks TRBD1, but there is no DNA to check that call. The CDR3 loop spans 15 amino acids. CDR1 and CDR2 (germline): SGHVS, FQNEAQ.

The chain couples TRBV5-1 to TRBJ1-1; TCRdb indicates TRBD1, and absent DNA this call remains unverified. The CDR3 is 14 amino acids. Germline assignment: CDR1 SGHRS and CDR2 YFSETQ. CDR3 in amino acids: CASSWARGDTEAFF. Variable domain in full (rest from reference TRBV5-1 and TRBJ1-1): KAGVTQTPRYLIKTRGQQVTLSCSPISGHRSVSWYQQTPGQGLQFLFEYFSETQRNKGNFPGRFSGRQFSNSRSEMNVSTLELGDSALYLCASSWARGDTEAFFGQGTRLTVV.

The rearrangement joins TRBV7-9 to TRBJ1-1. Germline V gene data show CDR1 as SEHNR and CDR2 as FQNEAQ (reference sequence). There are 17 residues in the CDR3. This CDR3 is CASSLFEGLGILSEAFF.

This sequence joins TRBV29-1 and TRBJ2-7; TCRdb's assignment of TRBD1 cannot be checked, as there is no DNA. In germline, CDR1 is SQVTM, CDR2 ANQGSEA. The CDR3 covers 12 residues. CDR3 amino acids: CSVAFNRYEQYF.

The rearrangement uses TRBV7-2 and TRBJ2-3; TCRdb gives TRBD2 as the D gene, but with no DNA this cannot be confirmed. Germline CDR1 reads SGHTA; CDR2 reads FQGNSA. The CDR3 has 16 amino acids. CDR3 loop: CASSLAPGGGADTQYF.

This sequence joins TRBV6-5 and TRBJ2-2; TCRdb indicates TRBD2, and absent DNA this call remains unverified. The CDR3 is made up of 18 amino acids. The germline CDR1 and CDR2 sequences are MNHEY and SVGAGI. CDR3: CASSYFPISGPLTGELFF.

This chain connects TRBV6-2 or TRBV6-3 to TRBJ1-5; TCRdb indicates TRBD1, and absent DNA this call remains unverified. The germline V gene encodes CDR1 MNHEY and CDR2 SVGEGT. The CDR3 covers 13 residues. This CDR3 reads CASSSQGRQPQHF.

CDR3 residues: CSVEDNTSGNEQFF. The rearrangement links TRBV29-1 to TRBJ2-1; TCRdb's assignment of TRBD2 cannot be checked, as there is no DNA. The germline V gene has CDR1 SQVTM and CDR2 ANQGSEA. This CDR3 region has 14 residues.

V gene TRBV4-2 combines with J gene TRBJ2-1; TCRdb's assignment of TRBD2 cannot be checked, as there is no DNA. The CDR3 runs to 16 residues. Germline values: CDR1 LGHNA, CDR2 YNFKEQ. The chain's CDR3 is CASSQDSGRGHNEQFF.

This chain uses TRBV6-1 with TRBJ1-2; with no DNA, the TCRdb D assignment of TRBD1 cannot be verified. Germline CDR1 MNHNS, CDR2 SASEGT. CDR3 length: 13 residues. The CDR3 reads CASIQTGGYGYTF.

This sequence joins TRBV6-5 and TRBJ2-1; the D call from TCRdb, TRBD2, cannot be confirmed without DNA. Per the germline V gene, CDR1 is MNHEY and CDR2 is SVGAGI. The CDR3 has 17 residues. The CDR3 protein is CASSSSGSFGSYNEQFF.

The V gene is TRBV6-1, the J gene TRBJ2-1; lacking DNA, the TRBD1 call made by TCRdb goes unchecked. Germline CDR1 MNHNS, CDR2 SASEGT. The CDR3 totals 14 residues. This CDR3 reads CASSETGGYNEQFF.

The genes are TRBV25-1 and TRBJ2-1; there is no DNA to check the TCRdb D call of TRBD1. This CDR3 has 13 amino acids. Germline V gene sequence: CDR1 MGHDK, CDR2 SYGVNS. Here the CDR3 reads CASSEYGGRKQFF. Combining the CDR3 with reference TRBV25-1 and TRBJ2-1 gives the whole variable domain EADIYQTPRYLVIGTGKKITLECSQTMGHDKMYWYQQDPGMELHLIHYSYGVNSTEKGDLSSESTVSRIRTEHFPLTLESARPSHTSQYLCASSEYGGRKQFFGPGTRLTVL.

This chain's CDR3 is CASSPSGNNYGYTF. J is TRBJ1-2 and V is TRBV5-1. The CDR3 has 14 residues. Looked up from germline, CDR1 is SGHRS and CDR2 is YFSETQ.

V and J are TRBV6-2 or TRBV6-3 and TRBJ1-1. Germline V gene data show CDR1 as MNHEY and CDR2 as SVGEGT. The CDR3 totals 11 residues. This CDR3 is CASRQTVEAFF.

J is TRBJ2-5 and V is TRBV24-1; absent DNA, TCRdb's TRBD2 call cannot be checked. The CDR3 runs 13 residues. Germline V gene lookup returns CDR1 KGHDR and CDR2 SFDVKD. CDR3 protein: CATSDFPTEGQYF.

This sequence joins TRBV4-1 and TRBJ2-4; the TCRdb call, TRBD2, lacks DNA for checking. Looked up from germline, CDR1 is MGHRA and CDR2 is YSYEKL. The CDR3 has 17 amino acids. CDR3 protein: CASSQDWRGEAKNIQYF.

The V gene is TRBV27, the J gene TRBJ2-7; TCRdb indicates TRBD2, and absent DNA this call remains unverified. Germline V gives CDR1 MNHEY, CDR2 SMNVEV (reference sequence). The CDR3 has 15 amino acids. CDR3 loop: CASSRIGRDSYEQYF.

This chain uses TRBV3-1 with TRBJ1-1. The CDR3 length is 13 residues. Germline V lookup: CDR1 LGHDT, CDR2 YNNKEL (reference sequence). CDR3 protein: CASSPSGSTEAFF. Drawing the rest from reference TRBV3-1 and TRBJ1-1, the complete variable domain is DTAVSQTPKYLVTQMGNDKSIKCEQNLGHDTMYWYKQDSKKFLKIMFSYNNKELIINETVPNRFSPKSPDKAHLNLHINSLELGDSAVYFCASSPSGSTEAFFGQGTRLTVV.

V and J are TRBV12-3 or TRBV12-4 and TRBJ2-2; TCRdb gives TRBD2 as the D gene, but with no DNA this cannot be confirmed. CDR3 length: 15 amino acids. CDR3: CASALAGGITGELFF.

The chain couples TRBV6-1 to TRBJ2-1; TCRdb's D gene call, TRBD2, goes unchecked for lack of DNA. CDR1 and CDR2 from the germline V gene are MNHNS and SASEGT. The CDR3 length is 16 residues. The chain's CDR3 is CASSVTSGFPYNEQFF.

The gene calls are TRBV12-3 or TRBV12-4 and TRBJ1-1; TCRdb proposes TRBD1, but this gene call is untestable without DNA. CDR3 length: 13 residues. CDR3: CASSFGGRTVAFF.

The chain has TRBV7-9 and TRBJ1-1; the TCRdb D gene call, TRBD1, has no DNA to confirm it. The CDR3 consists of 14 residues. The germline V gene has CDR1 SEHNR and CDR2 FQNEAQ (reference sequence). The CDR3 loop is CASSSQQGTTEAFF.

J is TRBJ1-1 and V is TRBV6-2 or TRBV6-3; TCRdb selects TRBD1, and the lack of DNA leaves this call unchecked. CDR1 and CDR2 (germline): MNHEY, SVGEGT. The CDR3 is made up of 15 amino acids. Here the CDR3 reads CASRDGTIQNTEAFF.